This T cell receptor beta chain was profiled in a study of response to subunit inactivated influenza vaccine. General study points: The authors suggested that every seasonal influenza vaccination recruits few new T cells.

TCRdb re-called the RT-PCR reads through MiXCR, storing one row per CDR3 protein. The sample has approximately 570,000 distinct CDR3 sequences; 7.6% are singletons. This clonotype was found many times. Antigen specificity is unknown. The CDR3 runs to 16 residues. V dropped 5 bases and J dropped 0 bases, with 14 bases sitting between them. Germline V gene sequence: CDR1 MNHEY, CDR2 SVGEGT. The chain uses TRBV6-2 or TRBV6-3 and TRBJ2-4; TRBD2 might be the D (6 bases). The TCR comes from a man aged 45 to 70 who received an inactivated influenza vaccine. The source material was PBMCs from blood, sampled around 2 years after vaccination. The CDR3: CASSPWTNLAKNIQYF. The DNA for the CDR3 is TGTGCCAGCAGTCCTTGGACTAACTTAGCCAAAAACATTCAGTACTTC.